Below, 21 T cell receptor beta chains from the same sample are listed, as sequenced in a study of TIL therapy for anti-PD-1-resistant metastatic lung cancer (dated by TCRdb to about 2021). TCR beta CDR3 regions were amplified from genomic DNA with the immunoSEQ v3 hsTCRB kit using bias-controlled multiplex PCR. The clones in this table, taken by TCRdb from immuneACCESS, are in-frame only. Not every clone is retained; where verified, under half of the shortfall comes from an unresolved V gene, and the cause of the rest is unknown. The sample includes 55,000 to 65,000 clones, with 73% observed a single time. The ten top clones hold around 1.7% of the sample. Taken with the paper, the label for time point translates to: pre-treatment sample, taken before nivolumab and TIL therapy. The starting material was blood, obtained at baseline. Receptor source: a person aged 30 to 80 with non-small cell lung cancer.

The chain joins TRBV5-1 to TRBJ2-2, with D perhaps TRBD1 or TRBD2 (5 bases each). This CDR3 spans 14 amino acids. The V end lost 2 bases, the J end lost 6 bases, and 11 bases lay between the germline ends. Germline lookup yields CDR1 SGHRS and CDR2 YFSETQ. For the CDR3, the DNA is TGCGCCAGCAGCTTAGAGGGGCCGCCCGGGGAGCTGTTTTTT. Residues: CASSLEGPPGELFF.

This clone was counted between two and nine times. V and J are TRBV19 and TRBJ2-7; no definite D call. Germline V gene lookup returns CDR1 LNHDA and CDR2 SQIVND (reference sequence). Trimming pared 1 base from V and 3 bases from J, leaving 7 bases between. CDR3 length: 13 amino acids. The CDR3 coding sequence is TGTGCCAGTAGTATAGTCCTTGGCTACGAGCAGTACTTC. Amino acid sequence: CASSIVLGYEQYF.

The rearrangement links TRBV6-5 to TRBJ1-1, with TRBD1 as a possible D gene (5 bases). The CDR3 consists of 15 residues. Per germline, CDR1 MNHEY and CDR2 SVGAGI. Trimming shortened V by 7 bases and J by 4 bases, and 19 bases separated the two germline ends. The CDR3 bases are TGTGCCAGCATAAACTTAGGGCAGGGTGGCACTGAAGCTTTCTTT. This translates into CASINLGQGGTEAFF.

The chain recombines TRBV29-1 with TRBJ2-6; D unresolved. Germline CDR1 and CDR2: SQVTM and ANQGSEA. This CDR3 has 16 residues. V was trimmed by 4 bases and J by 0 bases, leaving 13 bases between them. The CDR3 spells CSVGQTALSGANVLTF. The CDR3 nucleotides read TGCAGCGTTGGACAAACTGCCCTCTCTGGGGCCAACGTCCTGACTTTC. The complete variable domain, with remaining parts taken from reference TRBV29-1 and TRBJ2-6, reads SAVISQKPSRDICQRGTSLTIQCQVDSQVTMMFWYRQQPGQSLTLIATANQGSEATYESGFVIDKFPISRPNLTFSTLTVSNMSPEDSSIYLCSVGQTALSGANVLTFGAGSRLTVL.

This rearrangement joins TRBV28 to TRBJ1-2, with a tentative D call TRBD1 (5 bases). The CDR3 is 12 residues long. Per germline, CDR1 MDHEN and CDR2 SYDVKM. The V gene lost 4 bases and the J gene lost 7 bases, with 10 bases spanning the gap. This chain's CDR3 is CASSWEGSGYTF. CDR3 in DNA: TGTGCCAGCAGTTGGGAGGGGTCTGGCTACACCTTC.

The rearrangement uses TRBV27 and TRBJ1-2, with D hard to call. Germline loops: CDR1 MNHEY, CDR2 SMNVEV (reference sequence). Trimming shortened V by 0 bases and J by 8 bases, and 19 bases separated the two germline ends. The CDR3 totals 16 residues. CDR3 amino acids: CASSLSSRPGPKGYTF. The CDR3 coding sequence is TGTGCCAGCAGTTTATCATCCCGACCTGGACCTAAGGGCTACACCTTC.

The chain joins TRBV7-3 to TRBJ2-3; D uncertain. The V end lost 2 bases, the J end lost 5 bases, and 11 bases lay between the germline ends. The V gene's germline CDR1 is SGHTA and CDR2 FQGTGA. The CDR3 is made up of 14 amino acids. The CDR3 loop reads CASSLYVSGDTQYF. In DNA form, the CDR3 reads TGTGCCAGCAGCTTATACGTGTCTGGAGATACGCAGTATTTT.

The chain couples TRBV10-2 to TRBJ2-1; 9 nucleotides line up with TRBD1. The germline CDR1 and CDR2 sequences are WSHSY and SAAADI. The CDR3 contains 16 residues. Losses at the gene ends were 0 bases for V and 7 bases for J; bases not matched to a gene: 7. For the CDR3, the DNA is TGCGCCAGCAGTGAGTCAGGGGGACAGGGCCCTAATGAGCAGTTCTTC. Encoded protein: CASSESGGQGPNEQFF.

The count of this clone is one. The rearrangement joins TRBV5-1 to TRBJ2-2, with D possibly TRBD2 on 6 matching bases. CDR1 SGHRS and CDR2 YFSETQ come from the germline V gene. The CDR3 consists of 15 residues. The V and J ends lost 0 bases and 6 bases respectively, with 12 bases between them. The CDR3 nucleotides are TGCGCCAGCAGCTTGGCAGGCGGGATCTCCGGGGAGCTGTTTTTT. Encoded protein: CASSLAGGISGELFF.

This clone appeared a single time. This sequence joins TRBV28 and TRBJ2-1; D not certain. The V end lost 6 bases, the J end lost 3 bases, and 6 bases lay between the germline ends. The CDR3 spans 12 residues. Per the germline V gene, CDR1 is MDHEN and CDR2 is SYDVKM. The CDR3 region is CASSSDYNEQFF. Here the CDR3 DNA reads TGTGCCAGCAGCTCCGACTACAATGAGCAGTTCTTC.

This clone was seen a few times. The chain joins TRBV7-9 to TRBJ1-2; D is unclear. CDR1 and CDR2 (germline): SEHNR, FQNEAQ (reference sequence). Trimming removed 1 base from V and 4 bases from J, with 7 bases in between. This CDR3 is built from 13 residues. CDR3 sequence: CASSLGLGYGYTF. CDR3 bases: TGTGCCAGCAGCTTAGGGCTCGGCTATGGCTACACCTTC.

This rearrangement joins TRBV15 to TRBJ1-6; D possibly corresponds to TRBD1 (6 bases). V was pared by 0 bases and J by 4 bases, with 10 bases between. The V gene's germline CDR1 is LNHNV and CDR2 YYDKDF (reference sequence). CDR3 length: 16 amino acids. CDR3 region: CATSREIQGYNSPLHF. The CDR3 nucleotides read TGTGCCACCAGCAGAGAAATACAGGGTTATAATTCACCCCTCCACTTT.

The chain uses TRBV5-6 and TRBJ1-1; D remains unclear. The germline V gene encodes CDR1 SGHDT and CDR2 YYEEEE. The V and J ends lost 4 bases and 8 bases respectively, with 15 bases between them. The CDR3 is made up of 13 amino acids. The CDR3 DNA reads TGTGCCAGCAGCCCTATTCGACTTTCGGAAGCTTTCTTT. Protein product: CASSPIRLSEAFF.

V and J are TRBV11-2 and TRBJ1-3; D is uncertain. The CDR3 runs to 14 residues. V was shortened by 0 bases and J by 0 bases, with 3 bases between the two germline ends. From germline, CDR1 is SGHAT and CDR2 FQNNGV. CDR3 residues: CASSLENSGNTIYF. In DNA, the CDR3 is TGTGCCAGCAGCTTAGAGAACTCTGGAAACACCATATATTTT. The full variable domain, in which reference TRBV11-2 and TRBJ1-3 provide the parts outside the CDR3, is EAGVAQSPRYKIIEKRQSVAFWCNPISGHATLYWYQQILGQGPKLLIQFQNNGVVDDSQLPKDRFSAERLKGVDSTLKIQPAKLEDSAVYLCASSLENSGNTIYFGEGSWLTVV.

The genes are TRBV9 and TRBJ2-5, with a weak D call TRBD2 (5 bases). CDR3 size: 14 residues. V was clipped by 0 bases and J by 4 bases, with 10 bases between them. Germline assignment: CDR1 SGDLS and CDR2 YYNGEE. The CDR3 nucleotides are TGTGCCAGCAGCGTAGTAGGGAGTGGAGAGACCCAGTACTTC. Protein product: CASSVVGSGETQYF.

This chain joins TRBV9 and TRBJ1-2, with TRBD1 identical over 9 bases. Germline values: CDR1 SGDLS, CDR2 YYNGEE. Germline trimming cut 7 bases from V and 8 bases from J; bases unmatched to any gene: 12. The CDR3 has 14 residues. As DNA, the CDR3 is TGTGCCAGCGAAAGTCCCGGGACAGGGTGGGGCTACACCTTC. Translated: CASESPGTGWGYTF.

The CDR3 spells CASSFRGWGPNEQYF. The DNA of the CDR3 is TGTGCCAGCAGCTTCAGGGGGTGGGGACCTAACGAGCAGTACTTC. This chain connects TRBV11-3 to TRBJ2-7; 7 bases match TRBD1. CDR3 length equals 15 residues. V shed 3 bases and J 5 bases; nucleotides not matched to a gene: 10. The germline gives CDR1 SGHNT, CDR2 YENEEA.

The genes are TRBV5-4 and TRBJ2-3; possible D gene TRBD1, 7 bases. This CDR3 comprises 15 residues. Germline V gene data show CDR1 as SGHNT and CDR2 as YYREEE (reference sequence). The germline V and J ends were trimmed by 1 base and 4 bases, with 13 bases remaining between them. CDR3 amino acids: CASSLKQGGADTQYF. CDR3 bases: TGTGCCAGCAGCTTGAAGCAGGGGGGCGCAGATACGCAGTATTTT.

This clone has only one observation. The chain combines TRBV4-3 with TRBJ2-1; D remains ambiguous. Trimming pared 0 bases from V and 8 bases from J, leaving 2 bases between. Germline V gives CDR1 LGHNA, CDR2 YSLEER. The CDR3 is 11 amino acids. CDR3 sequence: CASSQEDEQFF. CDR3 nucleotide sequence: TGCGCCAGCAGCCAAGAAGATGAGCAGTTCTTC.

The chain combines TRBV27 with TRBJ2-5; 12 bases match TRBD2. Germline V gives CDR1 MNHEY, CDR2 SMNVEV (reference sequence). The trim removed 2 bases at V and 4 bases at J, leaving 8 bases unmatched. The CDR3 contains 17 residues. CDR3 sequence reads: CASSLRASGRVVETQYF. As DNA, the CDR3 is TGTGCCAGCAGTTTAAGGGCTAGCGGGAGGGTAGTAGAGACCCAGTACTTC.

The chain is built from TRBV11-3 and TRBJ1-1; unclear D gene. V lost 0 bases to trimming and J lost 11 bases, with 10 bases between them. From germline, CDR1 is SGHNT and CDR2 YENEEA. This CDR3 is 12 amino acids long. This CDR3 is CASSLDLGPAFF. CDR3 in DNA: TGTGCCAGCAGCTTAGATTTAGGACCTGCTTTCTTT.